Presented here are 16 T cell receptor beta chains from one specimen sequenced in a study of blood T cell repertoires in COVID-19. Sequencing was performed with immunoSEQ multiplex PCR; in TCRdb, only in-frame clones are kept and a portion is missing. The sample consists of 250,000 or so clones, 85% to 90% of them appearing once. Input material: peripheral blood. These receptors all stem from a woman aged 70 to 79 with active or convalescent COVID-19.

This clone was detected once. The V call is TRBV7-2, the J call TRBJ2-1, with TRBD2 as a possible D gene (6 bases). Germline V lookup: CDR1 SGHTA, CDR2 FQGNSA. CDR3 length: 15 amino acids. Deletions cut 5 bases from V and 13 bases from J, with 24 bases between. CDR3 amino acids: CASSLGGDRGIYQFF. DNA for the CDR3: TGTGCCAGCAGCCTAGGCGGGGATCGGGGAATATATCAGTTCTTC.

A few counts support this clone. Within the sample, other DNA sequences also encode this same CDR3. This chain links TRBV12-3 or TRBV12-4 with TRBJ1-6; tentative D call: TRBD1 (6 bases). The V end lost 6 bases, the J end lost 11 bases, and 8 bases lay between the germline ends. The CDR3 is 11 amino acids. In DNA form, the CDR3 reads TGTGCCAGCAGCAGGGGCGCACCCCTCCACTTT. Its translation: CASSRGAPLHF.

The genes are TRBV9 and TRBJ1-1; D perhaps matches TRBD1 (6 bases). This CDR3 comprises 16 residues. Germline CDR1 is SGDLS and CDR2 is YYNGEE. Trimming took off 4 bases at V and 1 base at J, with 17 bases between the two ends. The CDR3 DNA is TGTGCCAGCAGCCCCCGAGGGGACACAGGGAACACTGAAGCTTTCTTT. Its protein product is CASSPRGDTGNTEAFF.

The CDR3 spells CASSPLQGSGETQYF. Here the CDR3 DNA reads TGTGCCAGCAGTCCCCTACAGGGCTCTGGCGAGACCCAGTACTTC. The rearrangement joins TRBV27 to TRBJ2-5; tentative D call: TRBD1 (6 bases). Trimming removed 5 bases at V and 5 bases at J, with 18 bases between. Germline V CDR1 and CDR2: MNHEY, SMNVEV (reference sequence). This CDR3 has 15 amino acids.

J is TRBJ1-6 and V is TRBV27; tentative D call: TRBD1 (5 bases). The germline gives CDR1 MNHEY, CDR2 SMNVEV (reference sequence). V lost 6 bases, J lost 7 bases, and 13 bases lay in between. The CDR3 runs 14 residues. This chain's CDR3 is CASRPDSTNSPLHF. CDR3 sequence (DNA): TGTGCCAGCAGACCAGACAGTACGAATTCACCCCTCCACTTT.

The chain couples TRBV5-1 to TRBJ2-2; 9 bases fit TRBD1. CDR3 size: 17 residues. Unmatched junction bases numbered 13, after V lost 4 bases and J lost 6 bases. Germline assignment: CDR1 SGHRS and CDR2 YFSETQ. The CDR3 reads CASSTRQGGPVAGELFF. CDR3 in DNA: TGCGCCAGCAGCACAAGACAGGGGGGGCCCGTCGCCGGGGAGCTGTTTTTT.

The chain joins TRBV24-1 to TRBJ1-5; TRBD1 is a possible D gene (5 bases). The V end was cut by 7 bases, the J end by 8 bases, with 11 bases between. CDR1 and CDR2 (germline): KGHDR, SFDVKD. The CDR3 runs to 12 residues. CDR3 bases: TGTGCCACCAGCTTGCCAGGGAAGCCCCAGCATTTT. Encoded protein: CATSLPGKPQHF.

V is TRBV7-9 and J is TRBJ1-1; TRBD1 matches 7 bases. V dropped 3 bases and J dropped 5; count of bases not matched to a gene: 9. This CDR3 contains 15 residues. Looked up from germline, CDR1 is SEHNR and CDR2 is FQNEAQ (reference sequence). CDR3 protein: CASSLTGSSGTEAFF. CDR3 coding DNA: TGTGCCAGCAGCTTGACAGGGTCGTCGGGTACTGAAGCTTTCTTT.

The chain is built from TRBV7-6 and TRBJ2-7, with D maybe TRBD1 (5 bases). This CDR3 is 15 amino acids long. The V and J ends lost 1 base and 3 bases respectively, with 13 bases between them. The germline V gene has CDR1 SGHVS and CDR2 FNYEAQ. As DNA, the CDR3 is TGTGCCAGCAGCTTAGGTCAGGGAAGGGGCTACGAGCAGTACTTC. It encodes CASSLGQGRGYEQYF.

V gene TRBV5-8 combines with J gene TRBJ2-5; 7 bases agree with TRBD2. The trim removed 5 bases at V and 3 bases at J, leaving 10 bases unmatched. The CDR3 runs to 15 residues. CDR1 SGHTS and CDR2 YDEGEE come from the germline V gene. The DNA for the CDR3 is TGTGCCAGCAGTGGGGGGACTATTTACAAAGAGACCCAGTACTTC. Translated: CASSGGTIYKETQYF.

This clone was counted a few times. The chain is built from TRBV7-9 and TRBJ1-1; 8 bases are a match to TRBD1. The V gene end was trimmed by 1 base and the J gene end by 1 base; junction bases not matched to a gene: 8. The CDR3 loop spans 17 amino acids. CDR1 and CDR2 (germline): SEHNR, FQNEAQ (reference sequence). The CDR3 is CASSLGATGATNTEAFF. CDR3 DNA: TGTGCCAGCAGCTTAGGGGCGACAGGGGCGACGAACACTGAAGCTTTCTTT.

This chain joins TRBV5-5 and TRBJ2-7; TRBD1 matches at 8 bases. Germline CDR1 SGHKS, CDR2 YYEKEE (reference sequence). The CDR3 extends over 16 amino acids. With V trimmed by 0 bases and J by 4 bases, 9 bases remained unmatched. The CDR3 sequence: CASSLGVQGVRYEQYF. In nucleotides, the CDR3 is TGTGCCAGCAGCTTGGGAGTACAGGGGGTACGATACGAGCAGTACTTC. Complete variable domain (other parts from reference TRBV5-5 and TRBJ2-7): DAGVTQSPTHLIKTRGQQVTLRCSPISGHKSVSWYQQVLGQGPQFIFQYYEKEERGRGNFPDRFSARQFPNYSSELNVNALLLGDSALYLCASSLGVQGVRYEQYFGPGTRLTVT.

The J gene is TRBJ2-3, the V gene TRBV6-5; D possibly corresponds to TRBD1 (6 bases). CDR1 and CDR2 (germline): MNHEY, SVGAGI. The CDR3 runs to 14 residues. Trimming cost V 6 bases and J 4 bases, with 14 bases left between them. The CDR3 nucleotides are TGTGCCAGCAGACGGAGAGGGGGTTCAGATACGCAGTATTTT. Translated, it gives CASRRRGGSDTQYF.

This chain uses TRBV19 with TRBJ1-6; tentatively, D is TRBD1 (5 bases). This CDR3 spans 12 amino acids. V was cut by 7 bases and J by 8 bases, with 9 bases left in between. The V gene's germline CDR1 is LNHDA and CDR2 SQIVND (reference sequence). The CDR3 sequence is CASTTDHSPLHF. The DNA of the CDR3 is TGTGCCAGTACGACAGACCATTCACCCCTCCACTTT.

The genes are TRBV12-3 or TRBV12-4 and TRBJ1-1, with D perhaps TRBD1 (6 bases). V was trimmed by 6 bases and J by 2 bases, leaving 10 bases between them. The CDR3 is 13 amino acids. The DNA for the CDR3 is TGTGCCAGCAGACCGGGACATAACACTGAAGCTTTCTTT. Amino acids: CASRPGHNTEAFF.

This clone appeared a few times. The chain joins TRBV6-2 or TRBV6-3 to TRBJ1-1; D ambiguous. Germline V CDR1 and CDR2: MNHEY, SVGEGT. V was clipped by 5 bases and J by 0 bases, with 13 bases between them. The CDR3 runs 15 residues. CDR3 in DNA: TGTGCCAGCAGTGACCCCAGGTACATGAACACTGAAGCTTTCTTT. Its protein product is CASSDPRYMNTEAFF.